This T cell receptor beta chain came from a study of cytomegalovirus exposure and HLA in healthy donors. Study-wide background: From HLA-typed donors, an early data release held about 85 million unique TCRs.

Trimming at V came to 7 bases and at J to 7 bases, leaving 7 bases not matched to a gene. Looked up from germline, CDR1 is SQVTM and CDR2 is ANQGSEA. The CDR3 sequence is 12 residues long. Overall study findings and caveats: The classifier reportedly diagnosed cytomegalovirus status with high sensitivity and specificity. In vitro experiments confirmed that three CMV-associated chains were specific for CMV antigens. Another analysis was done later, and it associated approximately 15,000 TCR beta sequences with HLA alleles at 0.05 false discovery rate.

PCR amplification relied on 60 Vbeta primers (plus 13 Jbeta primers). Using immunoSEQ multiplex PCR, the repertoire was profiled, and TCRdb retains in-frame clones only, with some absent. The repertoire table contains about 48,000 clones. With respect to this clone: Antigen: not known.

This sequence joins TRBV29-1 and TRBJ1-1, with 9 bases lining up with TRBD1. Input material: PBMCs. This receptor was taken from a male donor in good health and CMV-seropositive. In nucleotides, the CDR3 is TGCAGCGAGAGGGGGACAGGGTTTGAAGCTTTCTTT. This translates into CSERGTGFEAFF.